Below are 31 T cell receptor beta chains sequenced from a single sample in a study of blood T cell repertoires in COVID-19. TCRdb keeps only in-frame clones here, not all; method: immunoSEQ multiplex PCR. Altogether approximately 240,000 clones are present, 86% being singletons, with the ten largest covering 3% to 3.5%. The sequencing input was PBMCs or T cells enriched from blood (not recorded which). The receptors here all came from a woman between 50 and 59 years old in a cohort exposed to, infected with or recovered from COVID-19 (not recorded which).

This sequence joins TRBV11-3 and TRBJ2-7; 12 nucleotides align to TRBD1. Germline V CDR1 and CDR2: SGHNT, YENEEA. The CDR3 sequence is 14 residues long. The junction had 5 bases not matched to a gene; V was cut back by 5 bases and J by 6 bases. CDR3 in amino acids: CASSLGTGGGEQYF. In nucleotides, the CDR3 is TGTGCCAGCAGCCTCGGGACAGGGGGCGGCGAGCAGTACTTC.

The chain recombines TRBV5-1 with TRBJ2-7, with TRBD2 matching over 7 bases. Trimming at V came to 0 bases and at J to 3 bases, leaving 6 bases not matched to a gene. Germline V gives CDR1 SGHRS, CDR2 YFSETQ. CDR3 length: 15 residues. The CDR3 DNA sequence: TGCGCCAGCAGCTTGGGCGGGGGACGTAACTACGAGCAGTACTTC. Its translation is CASSLGGGRNYEQYF.

The sample holds one count of this clone. The chain has TRBV29-1 and TRBJ2-3, with 14 bases aligning to TRBD2. V lost 6 bases, J lost 0 bases, and 2 bases stayed unmatched. Germline CDR1 is SQVTM and CDR2 is ANQGSEA. The CDR3 contains 15 residues. CDR3 sequence (DNA): TGCAGCGTGGGACTAGCGGGGGCCAGCACAGATACGCAGTATTTT. Protein sequence: CSVGLAGASTDTQYF.

This chain's CDR3 is CASSQHQGTTYEQYF. The CDR3 coding sequence is TGTGCCAGCAGCCAGCATCAGGGGACCACCTACGAGCAGTACTTC. V gene TRBV7-9 combines with J gene TRBJ2-7; possible D gene TRBD1, 6 bases. The CDR3 runs to 15 residues. CDR1 SEHNR and CDR2 FQNEAQ come from the germline V gene (reference sequence). The V and J ends lost 5 bases and 2 bases respectively, with 16 bases between them.

V is TRBV9 and J is TRBJ2-3, with D hard to call. CDR1 is SGDLS and CDR2 is YYNGEE in the germline V gene. The length of the CDR3 is 15 residues. Trimming removed 0 bases from V and 0 bases from J, with 8 bases in between. The CDR3 DNA reads as TGTGCCAGCAGCGTAGGGCAGACTAGCACAGATACGCAGTATTTT. This sequence encodes CASSVGQTSTDTQYF.

The chain links TRBV6-1 to TRBJ1-4; TRBD1 matches at 11 bases. In germline, CDR1 is MNHNS, CDR2 SASEGT. The CDR3 extends over 18 amino acids. Trimming took 1 base from V and 7 from J; bases not matched to a gene: 11. The CDR3 nucleotides read TGTGCCAGCAGTGAAGTTCCTTGGACAGGGGGCGATAGTGAAAAACTGTTTTTT. It codes for CASSEVPWTGGDSEKLFF.

V gene TRBV18 combines with J gene TRBJ2-7; the D gene is possibly TRBD1 (6 bases). CDR1 is KGHSH, CDR2 LQKENI, per germline. The CDR3 is 13 amino acids. The germline V and J ends were trimmed by 5 bases and 2 bases, with 10 bases remaining between them. CDR3 in amino acids: CASSGTGPYEQYF. The CDR3 DNA sequence: TGTGCCAGCTCAGGTACAGGGCCCTACGAGCAGTACTTC.

The chain couples TRBV19 to TRBJ1-2, with 7 bases matching TRBD1. The CDR3 runs to 13 residues. V trimming: 8 bases; J trimming: 4 bases; junction bases outside the gene matches: 7. The V gene's germline CDR1 is LNHDA and CDR2 SQIVND (reference sequence). The CDR3 nucleotides read TGTGCCAGTTTTCACAGGGGAGGCTATGGCTACACCTTC. This sequence encodes CASFHRGGYGYTF.

The chain joins TRBV9 to TRBJ2-3, with D perhaps TRBD1 (6 bases). Germline loops: CDR1 SGDLS, CDR2 YYNGEE. V was shortened by 3 bases and J by 2 bases, with 22 bases between the two germline ends. The CDR3 is made up of 18 amino acids. CDR3 protein: CASSAEEVMTGVTDTQYF. In nucleotides, the CDR3 is TGTGCCAGCAGCGCCGAAGAAGTGATGACAGGAGTCACAGATACGCAGTATTTT.

The rearrangement joins TRBV29-1 to TRBJ1-2; perhaps TRBD1 as D (5 bases). CDR1 is SQVTM, CDR2 ANQGSEA, per germline. Trimming cost V 3 bases and J 2 bases, with 16 bases left between them. The CDR3 contains 15 residues. In DNA, the CDR3 is TGCAGCGTTGATGCGTCAGGGAGGTCGAACTATGGCTACACCTTC. This sequence encodes CSVDASGRSNYGYTF.

This chain connects TRBV5-1 to TRBJ1-2, with D uncertain. Germline CDR1 is SGHRS and CDR2 is YFSETQ. V lost 4 bases and J lost 4, with 14 bases in between. CDR3 length: 14 amino acids. The CDR3: CASSQTENSYGYTF. CDR3 sequence (DNA): TGCGCCAGCAGCCAAACAGAGAACTCCTATGGCTACACCTTC.

This clone came up once. This chain uses TRBV30 with TRBJ1-2; the D is unclear. The germline V gene encodes CDR1 GTSNPN and CDR2 SVGIG (reference sequence). The CDR3 loop spans 13 amino acids. V dropped 3 bases and J dropped 2 bases, with 10 bases sitting between them. The CDR3 sequence is CAWSRYRNYGYTF. DNA of the CDR3: TGTGCCTGGAGCCGGTACAGAAACTATGGCTACACCTTC.

This sequence joins TRBV5-1 and TRBJ1-3; tentatively, D is TRBD1 (6 bases). This CDR3 is 18 amino acids long. Trimming removed 2 bases from V and 0 bases from J, with 18 bases in between. CDR1 is SGHRS and CDR2 is YFSETQ in the germline V gene. This CDR3 is CASSFLSGQPGSGNTIYF. The CDR3 DNA follows: TGCGCCAGCAGCTTTTTAAGCGGACAGCCCGGCTCTGGAAACACCATATATTTT.

The chain couples TRBV7-9 to TRBJ2-1; 9 bases fit TRBD2. CDR3 length: 16 amino acids. J lost 5 bases, V lost 2 bases, and 7 bases had no gene match. CDR1 is SEHNR and CDR2 is FQNEAQ in the germline V gene (reference sequence). The DNA for the CDR3 is TGTGCCAGCAGCTTAATGGCGGGGGGGCCCCACAATGAGCAGTTCTTC. It specifies CASSLMAGGPHNEQFF.

V usage is TRBV7-2 and J usage is TRBJ2-2; D is undetermined. CDR3 length: 15 amino acids. Trimming shortened V by 1 base and J by 0 bases, and 6 bases separated the two germline ends. Germline CDR1 reads SGHTA; CDR2 reads FQGNSA. CDR3 in amino acids: CASSLGAANTGELFF. CDR3 coding DNA: TGTGCCAGCAGCTTAGGGGCAGCGAACACCGGGGAGCTGTTTTTT.

This sequence joins TRBV6-5 and TRBJ1-1; perhaps TRBD1 as D (5 bases). Trimming stripped 5 bases from V and 11 bases from J, with 9 bases between. This CDR3 region has 10 residues. CDR1 is MNHEY and CDR2 is SVGAGI in the germline V gene. For the CDR3, the DNA is TGTGCCAGCAGTCAGGGCTTGGCTTTCTTT. It encodes CASSQGLAFF.

This clone was observed a few times. This chain links TRBV7-6 with TRBJ1-1, with D possibly matching TRBD1 (5 bases). Trimming removed 4 bases from V and 1 base from J, with 16 bases in between. Per the germline V gene, CDR1 is SGHVS and CDR2 is FNYEAQ. This CDR3 comprises 16 residues. CDR3 sequence reads: CASSSARAGANTEAFF. The CDR3 region has the DNA TGTGCCAGCAGCTCCGCCAGGGCAGGAGCGAACACTGAAGCTTTCTTT.

V is TRBV5-4 and J is TRBJ2-1; 7 bases line up with TRBD2. Germline trimming cut 2 bases from V and 9 bases from J; bases unmatched to any gene: 14. CDR3 length: 16 amino acids. Germline CDR1 SGHNT, CDR2 YYREEE (reference sequence). The CDR3 region has the DNA TGTGCCAGCAGCTTCCCCCTAGCGGCAATATCCGGTGAGCAGTTCTTC. This gives the protein CASSFPLAAISGEQFF. Using reference TRBV5-4 and TRBJ2-1 for the parts outside the CDR3, the full variable domain is ETGVTQSPTHLIKTRGQQVTLRCSSQSGHNTVSWYQQALGQGPQFIFQYYREEENGRGNFPPRFSGLQFPNYSSELNVNALELDDSALYLCASSFPLAAISGEQFFGPGTRLTVL.

Concerning this clone: This CDR3 fails to terminate in the conserved phenylalanine or tryptophan, so it likely reflects a read error. It is unclear where the CDR3 begins or ends on the DNA, so no DNA is shown, and the CDR3 is as TCRdb lists it. The chain joins TRBV28 to TRBJ1-1; the tabulated D call, TRBD1, remains unverified against the DNA. CDR1 and CDR2 from the germline V gene are MDHEN and SYDVKM. Ends included, the CDR3 has 15 residues. Here the CDR3 reads CASSPTSTWTESEKL.

The chain carries TRBV7-8 and TRBJ2-3, with a possible D match to TRBD1 (6 bases). Germline V CDR1 and CDR2: SGHVS, FQNEAQ. Deletions cut 3 bases from V and 2 bases from J, with 12 bases between. The CDR3 length is 15 residues. CDR3 bases: TGTGCCAGCAGCTTTTCGGGACACCACACAGATACGCAGTATTTT. The encoded protein is CASSFSGHHTDTQYF.

This clone was seen just once. The chain couples TRBV13 to TRBJ1-6; 7 bases line up with TRBD1. J was trimmed by 5 bases and V by 4 bases; bases with no gene match: 8. Germline V gene sequence: CDR1 PRHDT, CDR2 FYEKMQ (reference sequence). The CDR3 covers 16 residues. Here the CDR3 reads CASSSRKTGNNSPLHF. The CDR3 DNA follows: TGTGCCAGCAGCTCAAGAAAGACAGGGAATAATTCACCCCTCCACTTT.

The chain combines TRBV7-9 with TRBJ1-3; TRBD1 might be the D (6 bases). The V and J ends lost 6 bases and 3 bases respectively, with 12 bases between them. CDR3 length equals 14 residues. Germline V gene sequence: CDR1 SEHNR, CDR2 FQNEAQ (reference sequence). In DNA, the CDR3 is TGTGCCAGCAGTCTACAGGGCTATGGAAACACCATATATTTT. It is translated as CASSLQGYGNTIYF.

The rearrangement links TRBV2 to TRBJ2-7; possible D gene TRBD2, 6 bases. CDR1 is SNHLY, CDR2 FYNNEI, per germline. This CDR3 is 12 amino acids long. V was clipped by 9 bases and J by 4 bases, with 13 bases between them. This chain's CDR3 is CASRSEGYEQYF. For the CDR3, the DNA is TGTGCCAGTCGTTCGGAGGGTTACGAGCAGTACTTC.

The CDR3 DNA follows: TGTGCCAGCAGCGTAGACGGACAGGGAATTACTGAAGCTTTCTTT. This gives the protein CASSVDGQGITEAFF. The genes are TRBV9 and TRBJ1-1; TRBD1 agrees at 8 bases. The junction had 6 bases not matched to a gene; V was cut back by 0 bases and J by 5 bases. The CDR3 length is 15 residues. Germline V gene lookup returns CDR1 SGDLS and CDR2 YYNGEE.

The rearrangement joins TRBV5-8 to TRBJ1-1; D gene ambiguous. Trimming cost V 0 bases and J 8 bases, with 11 bases left between them. The CDR3 has 13 amino acids. Germline lookup yields CDR1 SGHTS and CDR2 YDEGEE. The CDR3 DNA sequence: TGTGCCAGCAGCTTGGGAATCGGGAGAGAAGCTTTCTTT. Its protein product is CASSLGIGREAFF.

Comments on this clone: One end of the junction fails to match germline, which may point to a read error. CDR3 region: CASSLVRGPVVPSF. The DNA for the CDR3 is TGTGCCAGCAGCTTGGTCAGGGGGCCGGTGGTCCCGTCTTTC. The chain carries TRBV5-6 and TRBJ2-7; 8 positions match TRBD1. Germline CDR1 and CDR2: SGHDT and YYEEEE. The CDR3 is 14 amino acids.

In this sample, this clone turned up once. CDR3 amino acids: CASSLEGAGGTDTQYF. In DNA, the CDR3 is TGTGCCAGCAGCTTGGAAGGGGCAGGTGGCACAGATACGCAGTATTTT. This chain connects TRBV5-6 to TRBJ2-3, with D possibly being TRBD1 (5 bases). Between the trimmed V and J ends, which lost 0 bases and 1 base, there was a span of 12 bases. In germline, CDR1 is SGHDT, CDR2 YYEEEE. The CDR3 is 16 amino acids.

The gene calls are TRBV7-9 and TRBJ2-1, with 7 nucleotides matching TRBD2. The CDR3 has 15 residues. Trimming at V came to 0 bases and at J to 3 bases, leaving 2 bases not matched to a gene. The germline CDR1 and CDR2 sequences are SEHNR and FQNEAQ (reference sequence). CDR3 DNA sequence: TGTGCCAGCAGCTTAGCCGGGGGGTACTACAATGAGCAGTTCTTC. This codes for CASSLAGGYYNEQFF.

The chain carries TRBV9 and TRBJ1-1; the D gene is possibly TRBD1 (6 bases). This CDR3 is 14 amino acids long. Germline-derived CDR1 and CDR2 are SGDLS and YYNGEE. The germline V and J ends were trimmed by 4 bases and 0 bases, with 10 bases remaining between them. The CDR3: CASSLGTLNTEAFF. CDR3 coding DNA: TGTGCCAGCAGCCTCGGGACATTGAACACTGAAGCTTTCTTT.

This chain joins TRBV6-1 and TRBJ2-5, with D uncertain. CDR1 is MNHNS, CDR2 SASEGT, per germline. V lost 2 bases, J lost 4 bases, and 8 bases lay in between. The CDR3 is 13 residues long. In DNA form, the CDR3 reads TGTGCCAGCAGTGAACAGGAATCAGAGACCCAGTACTTC. Translating gives CASSEQESETQYF.

This chain uses TRBV6-4 with TRBJ1-6; the match to TRBD1 covers 7 bases. Germline trimming cut 5 bases from V and 7 bases from J; bases unmatched to any gene: 8. Germline V CDR1 and CDR2: MRHNA, SNTAGT. This CDR3 is 15 amino acids long. The CDR3 bases are TGTGCCAGCAGTAAGACAGGGAATGAGAATTCACCCCTCCACTTT. This codes for CASSKTGNENSPLHF.